What follows are 21 T cell receptor beta chains derived from one specimen sequenced in a study of T cell changes during pregnancy in multiple sclerosis. Profiling relied on immunoSEQ multiplex PCR, and the TCRdb table lists in-frame clones only, not all of them. The sample has about 67,000 clones, 90% to 95% seen once; the top ten hold approximately 1.4%. The sequencing here drew on peripheral blood, taken in the second trimester of pregnancy. Receptor source: a female donor with multiple sclerosis, enrolled in a pregnancy study.

The chain links TRBV5-1 to TRBJ2-5; 9 nucleotides agree with TRBD1. V was clipped by 3 bases and J by 5 bases; unmatched bases: 5. This CDR3 region has 14 residues. CDR1 and CDR2 (germline): SGHRS, YFSETQ. CDR3 sequence (DNA): TGCGCCAGCAGCTGGGGGGACAGGGCGGAGACCCAGTACTTC. Protein product: CASSWGDRAETQYF.

This chain uses TRBV4-2 with TRBJ1-2; 9 bases map to TRBD1. From germline, CDR1 is LGHNA and CDR2 YNFKEQ. This CDR3 has 15 residues. With V trimmed by 3 bases and J by 0 bases, 2 bases remained unmatched. The CDR3 nucleotides read TGTGCCAGCAGCCAGGGACAGGGAGCTAACTATGGCTACACCTTC. Its translation is CASSQGQGANYGYTF.

Notes on this clone: A junction boundary mismatches the germline segment, possibly from a read error. The V call is TRBV30, the J call TRBJ1-2; 7 positions agree with TRBD1. Germline V CDR1 and CDR2: GTSNPN, SVGIG (reference sequence). CDR3 length equals 14 residues. The CDR3 DNA reads TGTGCCTGGGAGGGGGCAGCCCCGCTCGGACGACGGGGCTTC. The encoded protein is CAWEGAAPLGRRGF.

This chain joins TRBV7-3 and TRBJ2-5, with 11 bases that match TRBD2. Germline lookup yields CDR1 SGHTA and CDR2 FQGTGA. There are 14 residues in the CDR3. With V trimmed by 6 bases and J by 2 bases, 2 bases remained unmatched. The CDR3 loop is CASRASGGQETQYF. The CDR3 DNA reads TGTGCCAGCAGAGCTAGCGGGGGGCAAGAGACCCAGTACTTC.

J is TRBJ1-1 and V is TRBV4-3; 9 bases map to TRBD1. The CDR3 is 17 amino acids. In germline, CDR1 is LGHNA, CDR2 YSLEER. V was pared by 0 bases and J by 3 bases, with 8 bases of the junction left unmatched. The CDR3 here is CASSQDPAGTGYTEAFF. As DNA, the CDR3 is TGCGCCAGCAGCCAAGATCCCGCCGGGACAGGGTACACTGAAGCTTTCTTT.

The rearrangement links TRBV29-1 to TRBJ2-3; 7 nucleotides agree with TRBD2. Germline values: CDR1 SQVTM, CDR2 ANQGSEA. Losses at the gene ends were 4 bases for V and 4 bases for J; bases not matched to a gene: 5. The CDR3 contains 13 residues. The CDR3 is CSVVKRGADTQYF. In DNA form, the CDR3 reads TGCAGCGTTGTCAAGCGGGGAGCAGATACGCAGTATTTT.

The genes are TRBV5-1 and TRBJ1-4; TRBD1 matches 9 bases. CDR1 is SGHRS and CDR2 is YFSETQ in the germline V gene. This CDR3 region has 13 residues. After removal of 2 bases from V and 8 bases from J, the junction contained 1 base not matched to a gene. The chain's CDR3 is CASSLGTGEKLFF. DNA for the CDR3: TGCGCCAGCAGCTTAGGGACAGGGGAAAAACTGTTTTTT. The variable domain in full, completed from reference TRBV5-1 and TRBJ1-4, reads KAGVTQTPRYLIKTRGQQVTLSCSPISGHRSVSWYQQTPGQGLQFLFEYFSETQRNKGNFPGRFSGRQFSNSRSEMNVSTLELGDSALYLCASSLGTGEKLFFGSGTQLSVL.

The chain joins TRBV7-6 to TRBJ1-5; possibly TRBD1 for D (5 bases). Between the trimmed V and J ends, which lost 1 base and 4 bases, there was a span of 11 bases. Germline V gives CDR1 SGHVS, CDR2 FNYEAQ. This CDR3 comprises 15 residues. CDR3 amino acids: CASSLGQGFNQPQHF. The CDR3 DNA sequence: TGTGCCAGCAGCTTAGGGCAGGGTTTTAATCAGCCCCAGCATTTT.

The V call is TRBV27, the J call TRBJ2-3; no clear D. V lost 7 bases to trimming and J lost 0 bases, with 11 bases between them. Germline CDR1 and CDR2: MNHEY and SMNVEV (reference sequence). CDR3 size: 14 residues. In DNA, the CDR3 is TGTGCCAGCAATTTCAAAGCTAGCACAGATACGCAGTATTTT. This sequence encodes CASNFKASTDTQYF.

V usage is TRBV7-8 and J usage is TRBJ2-5; 12 bases line up with TRBD2. The junction had 11 bases not matched to a gene; V was cut back by 3 bases and J by 6 bases. The CDR3 length is 17 residues. The V gene's germline CDR1 is SGHVS and CDR2 FQNEAQ. Here the CDR3 reads CASSFYQGLAGSKTQYF. In DNA, the CDR3 is TGTGCCAGCAGCTTCTACCAGGGACTAGCGGGCAGCAAGACCCAGTACTTC.

The chain carries TRBV6-1 and TRBJ1-2, with a possible D match to TRBD1 (6 bases). CDR3 size: 13 residues. The V gene's germline CDR1 is MNHNS and CDR2 SASEGT. Trimming took 6 bases from V and 6 from J, leaving 14 bases between them. CDR3 residues: CASSTTGIDGYTF. As DNA, the CDR3 is TGTGCCAGCAGCACGACAGGAATCGATGGCTACACCTTC.

The chain carries TRBV14 and TRBJ1-1; no firm D call. V lost 0 bases, J lost 0 bases, and 5 bases lay in between. The CDR3 consists of 14 residues. The germline V gene has CDR1 SGHDN and CDR2 FVKESK. CDR3 nucleotides: TGTGCCAGCAGCCAAGAACAGATGAACACTGAAGCTTTCTTT. Its protein is CASSQEQMNTEAFF.

The chain employs TRBV7-6 and TRBJ2-7; TRBD2 is a possible D gene (6 bases). This CDR3 has 13 amino acids. Germline loops: CDR1 SGHVS, CDR2 FNYEAQ. The germline V and J ends were trimmed by 3 bases and 6 bases, with 12 bases remaining between them. DNA of the CDR3: TGTGCCAGCAGCTTCGATGGTAGCGGCGAGCAGTACTTC. As protein: CASSFDGSGEQYF.

The CDR3 protein is CASSPGRGDGYTF. CDR3 coding DNA: TGTGCCAGCTCACCCGGCAGGGGGGATGGCTACACCTTC. The genes are TRBV18 and TRBJ1-2; 7 positions agree with TRBD1. The CDR3 loop spans 13 amino acids. J was trimmed by 6 bases and V by 3 bases; bases with no gene match: 4. Per germline, CDR1 KGHSH and CDR2 LQKENI.

V and J are TRBV7-9 and TRBJ1-6, with 9 bases fitting TRBD1. V trimming: 7 bases; J trimming: 3 bases; junction bases outside the gene matches: 4. The CDR3 spans 15 residues. Germline CDR1 is SEHNR and CDR2 is FQNEAQ (reference sequence). DNA of the CDR3: TGTGCCAGCACCAGGACAGGGGACTATAATTCACCCCTCCACTTT. It yields the protein CASTRTGDYNSPLHF.

The chain is built from TRBV10-3 and TRBJ2-1; D might be TRBD1 (5 bases). This CDR3 spans 13 amino acids. Germline V gene lookup returns CDR1 ENHRY and CDR2 SYGVKD. V dropped 8 bases and J dropped 2 bases, with 10 bases sitting between them. CDR3 sequence reads: CAIRGQTYNEQFF. In DNA, the CDR3 is TGTGCCATCCGTGGACAAACCTACAATGAGCAGTTCTTC.

The chain joins TRBV7-2 to TRBJ2-1; maybe TRBD1 (6 bases). This CDR3 comprises 16 residues. The germline CDR1 and CDR2 sequences are SGHTA and FQGNSA. Trimming cost V 2 bases and J 2 bases, with 13 bases left between them. CDR3 DNA: TGTGCCAGCAGCTTAAGGCAGGGGTTGACCTACAATGAGCAGTTCTTC. Translating it yields CASSLRQGLTYNEQFF. Together with reference TRBV7-2 and TRBJ2-1, the CDR3 gives the full variable domain: GAGVSQSPSNKVTEKGKDVELRCDPISGHTALYWYRQSLGQGLEFLIYFQGNSAPDKSGLPSDRFSAERTGGSVSTLTIQRTQQEDSAVYLCASSLRQGLTYNEQFFGPGTRLTVL.

The CDR3 nucleotides are TGTGCCAGCAGCCCACACGAGGAAGGCACAGATACGCAGTATTTT. Protein sequence: CASSPHEEGTDTQYF. The chain combines TRBV7-9 with TRBJ2-3, with D unclear. V was clipped by 5 bases and J by 1 base, with 13 bases between them. The CDR3 is made up of 15 amino acids. CDR1 is SEHNR, CDR2 FQNEAQ, per germline (reference sequence).

This clone was observed once. The CDR3 reads CASSLRTDLEAFF. The DNA for the CDR3 is TGTGCCAGCAGCTTAAGAACAGACCTTGAAGCTTTCTTT. The V and J genes are TRBV7-2 and TRBJ1-1; D unresolved. Trimming took off 2 bases at V and 7 bases at J, with 11 bases between the two ends. The germline V gene encodes CDR1 SGHTA and CDR2 FQGNSA. The CDR3 sequence is 13 residues long.

This sequence joins TRBV7-9 and TRBJ2-7; D is perhaps TRBD1 (6 bases). Germline values: CDR1 SEHNR, CDR2 FQNEAQ (reference sequence). Trimming stripped 2 bases from V and 6 bases from J, with 8 bases between. The CDR3 consists of 12 residues. The CDR3 nucleotides are TGTGCCAGCAGCTTAACAGGGCTCGAGCAGTACTTC. It translates to CASSLTGLEQYF.

The chain carries TRBV7-2 and TRBJ2-3; D is unclear. V gave up 5 bases and J gave up 3 bases, with 18 bases separating them. CDR3 size: 16 residues. Germline loops: CDR1 SGHTA, CDR2 FQGNSA. CDR3 protein: CASSTSTAAPTDTQYF. In DNA form, the CDR3 reads TGTGCCAGCAGCACATCCACGGCGGCGCCTACAGATACGCAGTATTTT.